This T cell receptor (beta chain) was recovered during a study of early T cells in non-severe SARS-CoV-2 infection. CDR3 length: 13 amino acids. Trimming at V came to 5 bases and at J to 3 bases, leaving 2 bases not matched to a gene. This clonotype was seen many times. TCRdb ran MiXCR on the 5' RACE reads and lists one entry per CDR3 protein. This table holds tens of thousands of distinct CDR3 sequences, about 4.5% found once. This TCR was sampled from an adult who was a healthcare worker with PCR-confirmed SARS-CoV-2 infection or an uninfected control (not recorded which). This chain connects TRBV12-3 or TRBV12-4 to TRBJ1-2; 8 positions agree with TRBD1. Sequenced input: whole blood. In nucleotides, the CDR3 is TGTGCCAGCAGTCCGACAGGGGACTATGGCTACACCTTC. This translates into CASSPTGDYGYTF.